The 10 T cell receptor beta chains in this list originate from one sample, sequenced in a study of cytomegalovirus exposure and HLA in healthy donors. Measured with immunoSEQ multiplex PCR; TCRdb has only the in-frame clones, and not every one. The sample contains 150,000 to 200,000 clones, around nine tenths of which appear only once. Sequenced input: PBMCs. These receptor sequences come from a man between 18 and 35 years old in good health and CMV-seropositive.

V usage is TRBV5-1 and J usage is TRBJ2-5, with TRBD1 identical over 7 bases. This CDR3 is 13 amino acids long. V lost 1 base, J lost 3 bases, and 0 bases stayed unmatched. Looked up from germline, CDR1 is SGHRS and CDR2 is YFSETQ. CDR3 region: CASSLQGEETQYF. DNA for the CDR3: TGCGCCAGCAGCTTGCAGGGGGAAGAGACCCAGTACTTC.

This sequence joins TRBV4-2 and TRBJ2-7; 9 bases are shared with TRBD2. CDR3 length: 16 residues. Unmatched junction bases numbered 8, after V lost 0 bases and J lost 5 bases. The germline CDR1 and CDR2 sequences are LGHNA and YNFKEQ. The CDR3 sequence is CASSQERAGGRNEQYF. The CDR3 DNA is TGTGCCAGCAGCCAAGAACGCGCGGGGGGGAGGAACGAGCAGTACTTC.

As DNA, the CDR3 is TGCGCCAGCAGCCAAGATTCGGGTACTGGGGCCAACGTCCTGACTTTC. Protein sequence: CASSQDSGTGANVLTF. The V and J genes are TRBV4-3 and TRBJ2-6; D gene uncertain. The CDR3 totals 16 residues. V was shortened by 0 bases and J by 2 bases, with 8 bases between the two germline ends. The germline gives CDR1 LGHNA, CDR2 YSLEER.

The chain combines TRBV6-6 with TRBJ1-2, with D unresolved. The CDR3 is 14 residues long. Trimming pared 11 bases from V and 7 bases from J, leaving 23 bases between. Germline lookup yields CDR1 MNHNY and CDR2 SVGAGI (reference sequence). The CDR3 DNA follows: TGTGCCGGGCGGGCAACTGGTCGCCCTGGTGGCTACACCTTC. Its translation: CAGRATGRPGGYTF.

V is TRBV7-3 and J is TRBJ2-1, with 8 nucleotides matching TRBD2. This CDR3 has 15 residues. Per germline, CDR1 SGHTA and CDR2 FQGTGA. V shed 5 bases and J 3 bases; nucleotides not matched to a gene: 6. CDR3 DNA: TGTGCCAGCAGCCCCCAGAGCGGGAGCTACAATGAGCAGTTCTTC. Translated, it gives CASSPQSGSYNEQFF. The full variable domain, rest sourced from reference TRBV7-3 and TRBJ2-1, is GAGVSQTPSNKVTEKGKYVELRCDPISGHTALYWYRQSLGQGPEFLIYFQGTGAADDSGLPNDRFFAVRPEGSVSTLKIQRTERGDSAVYLCASSPQSGSYNEQFFGPGTRLTVL.

CDR3 bases: TGTGCCAGCAGCTTAGTCGCTAGCGGGGGCTACAATGAGCAGTTCTTC. As protein: CASSLVASGGYNEQFF. The chain uses TRBV7-2 and TRBJ2-1; 10 bases are shared with TRBD2. CDR1 and CDR2 (germline): SGHTA, FQGNSA. V gave up 1 base and J gave up 3 bases; unmatched junction bases: 3. The CDR3 runs 16 residues.

This rearrangement joins TRBV4-3 to TRBJ2-4; D remains ambiguous. V was trimmed by 1 base and J by 1 base, leaving 14 bases between them. Germline assignment: CDR1 LGHNA and CDR2 YSLEER. CDR3 length: 17 amino acids. In DNA, the CDR3 is TGCGCCAGCAGCCAAGGCCTGGCAGGCCGGGCCAAAAACATTCAGTACTTC. It yields the protein CASSQGLAGRAKNIQYF.

The chain couples TRBV2 to TRBJ2-1; 11 positions match TRBD2. The CDR3 contains 13 residues. The V and J ends lost 8 bases and 7 bases, in that order; junction bases with no gene match: 4. The germline V gene has CDR1 SNHLY and CDR2 FYNNEI. CDR3: CASGASGGNEQFF. CDR3 nucleotide sequence: TGTGCCAGCGGGGCTAGCGGGGGGAATGAGCAGTTCTTC.

The V and J genes are TRBV13 and TRBJ2-2, with TRBD2 identical over 10 bases. Germline V gene lookup returns CDR1 PRHDT and CDR2 FYEKMQ (reference sequence). The CDR3 is 18 amino acids. Trimming took 0 bases from V and 5 from J; bases not matched to a gene: 9. The CDR3 here is CASSLGLAGEYRTGELFF. DNA of the CDR3: TGTGCCAGCAGCTTAGGGCTAGCGGGGGAGTATCGGACCGGGGAGCTGTTTTTT.

The chain joins TRBV7-2 to TRBJ2-1, with a tentative D call TRBD2 (5 bases). CDR1 SGHTA and CDR2 FQGNSA come from the germline V gene. This CDR3 region has 13 residues. The germline V and J ends were trimmed by 5 bases and 10 bases, with 15 bases remaining between them. The CDR3 reads CASSTEGPVEQFF. The CDR3 DNA sequence: TGTGCCAGCAGCACAGAGGGTCCCGTAGAGCAGTTCTTC.